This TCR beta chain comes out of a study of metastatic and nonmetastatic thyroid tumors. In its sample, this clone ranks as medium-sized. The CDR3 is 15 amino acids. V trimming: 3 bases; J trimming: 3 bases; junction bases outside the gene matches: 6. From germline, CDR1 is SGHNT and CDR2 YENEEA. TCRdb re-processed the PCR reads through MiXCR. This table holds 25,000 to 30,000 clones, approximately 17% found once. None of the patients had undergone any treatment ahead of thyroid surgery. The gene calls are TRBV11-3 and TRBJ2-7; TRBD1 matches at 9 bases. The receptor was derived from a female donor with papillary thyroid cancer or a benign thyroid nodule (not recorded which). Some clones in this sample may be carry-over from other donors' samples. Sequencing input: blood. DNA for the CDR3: TGTGCCAGCAGCTTGCCCGGGACAGGGAACTACGAGCAGTACTTC. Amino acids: CASSLPGTGNYEQYF.